The 24 T cell receptor beta chains given below trace back to one sample, sequenced in a study of blood T cell repertoires in COVID-19. Assay: immunoSEQ multiplex PCR; the TCRdb copy retains only in-frame clones and omits some. The table includes under 150,000 clones, about four fifths detected once. The specimen was peripheral blood. These receptor sequences come from a human donor in a cohort sampled during active COVID-19.

The chain has TRBV6-1 and TRBJ2-3; 11 bases are a match to TRBD2. CDR1 is MNHNS and CDR2 is SASEGT in the germline V gene. The CDR3 consists of 16 residues. The ends lost 4 bases at V and 5 bases at J; junction bases unmatched: 8. As DNA, the CDR3 is TGTGCCAGCAGTGTTGTAGCGGGGGGGCCGAAAGATACGCAGTATTTT. Protein product: CASSVVAGGPKDTQYF.

The chain links TRBV5-1 to TRBJ2-3; 8 bases fit TRBD1. Losses at the gene ends were 3 bases for V and 6 bases for J; bases not matched to a gene: 9. The length of the CDR3 is 15 residues. CDR1 is SGHRS and CDR2 is YFSETQ in the germline V gene. The CDR3 DNA reads TGCGCCAGCAGCTATGGACAGGGTTTATCCGATACGCAGTATTTT. Translating it yields CASSYGQGLSDTQYF.

The sample holds a few counts of this clone. J is TRBJ1-5 and V is TRBV3-1 (or the pseudogene TRBV3-2); D may be TRBD1 (5 bases). The germline V and J ends were trimmed by 1 base and 5 bases, with 9 bases remaining between them. The CDR3 runs 14 residues. Per germline, CDR1 LGHDT and CDR2 YNNKEL (reference sequence). The CDR3 bases are TGTGCCAGCAGCCAAGCTCGGGGGGATCAGCCCCAGCATTTT. This codes for CASSQARGDQPQHF.

The chain carries TRBV19 and TRBJ2-4; D call uncertain. V lost 4 bases and J 5 bases, leaving 18 bases between the germline ends. CDR3 length: 16 amino acids. Germline V gives CDR1 LNHDA, CDR2 SQIVND (reference sequence). The CDR3 here is CASSTIWANGENIQYF. The CDR3 DNA reads as TGTGCCAGTAGTACAATCTGGGCCAATGGTGAAAACATTCAGTACTTC.

J is TRBJ2-5 and V is TRBV24-1; 10 positions match TRBD2. CDR1 KGHDR and CDR2 SFDVKD come from the germline V gene. The CDR3 runs to 13 residues. V trimming: 5 bases; J trimming: 9 bases; junction bases outside the gene matches: 5. This CDR3 reads CATSVAGGRPQYF. CDR3 DNA sequence: TGTGCCACCAGTGTAGCGGGGGGTAGGCCCCAGTACTTC.

This chain uses TRBV6-2 or TRBV6-3 with TRBJ1-4, with 7 bases matching TRBD1. Germline CDR1 MNHEY, CDR2 SVGEGT. The CDR3 length is 17 residues. With 2 bases clipped from V and 8 bases from J, the junction kept 14 bases outside the gene matches. The CDR3 spells CASSYGPEGAFREKLFF. As DNA, the CDR3 is TGTGCCAGCAGTTACGGCCCCGAGGGGGCCTTTCGGGAAAAACTGTTTTTT.

The chain combines TRBV5-4 with TRBJ2-1; D may be TRBD1 (5 bases). V shed 4 bases and J shed 6 bases, with 14 bases lying between them. The CDR3 has 14 residues. Germline-derived CDR1 and CDR2 are SGHNT and YYREEE (reference sequence). The CDR3 DNA reads as TGTGCCAGCAGCCGGACGGACATTTCCAATGAGCAGTTCTTC. It encodes CASSRTDISNEQFF.

In its sample, this clone was seen once. The chain employs TRBV30 and TRBJ2-3; D is perhaps TRBD1 (5 bases). In germline, CDR1 is GTSNPN, CDR2 SVGIG (reference sequence). Trimming removed 4 bases from V and 0 bases from J, with 8 bases in between. This CDR3 comprises 13 residues. The CDR3 is CAWNRGSTDTQYF. CDR3 bases: TGTGCCTGGAATAGGGGAAGCACAGATACGCAGTATTTT.

For this clone: One end of the junction does not line up with germline, which may come from a read error. This sequence joins TRBV9 and TRBJ2-7, with TRBD1 matching 7 bases. CDR1 and CDR2 from the germline V gene are SGDLS and YYNGEE. The CDR3 is 12 amino acids. The CDR3 spells CASSGGQDSQHF. The DNA for the CDR3 is TGTGCCAGCAGCGGAGGACAGGACTCTCAACACTTC. The full variable domain, its missing parts supplied by reference TRBV9 and TRBJ2-7, is DSGVTQTPKHLITATGQRVTLRCSPRSGDLSVYWYQQSLDQGLQFLIQYYNGEERAKGNILERFSAQQFPDLHSELNLSSLELGDSALYFCASSGGQDSQHFGPGTRLTVT.

The chain employs TRBV4-3 and TRBJ1-4; D ambiguous. The CDR3 has 18 amino acids. Trimming stripped 1 base from V and 4 bases from J, with 19 bases between. Germline CDR1 is LGHNA and CDR2 is YSLEER. For the CDR3, the DNA is TGCGCCAGCAGCCAAGGTGGGGTGGGCCGGGAGTATAATGAAAAACTGTTTTTT. It specifies CASSQGGVGREYNEKLFF.

The chain couples TRBV6-4 to TRBJ1-1; TRBD1 agrees at 7 bases. CDR3 size: 14 residues. Germline CDR1 is MRHNA and CDR2 is SNTAGT. V trimming: 6 bases; J trimming: 4 bases; junction bases outside the gene matches: 8. CDR3 sequence reads: CASRKDRSSTEAFF. As DNA, the CDR3 is TGTGCCAGCAGGAAGGACAGGTCGAGCACTGAAGCTTTCTTT.

The chain carries TRBV4-1 and TRBJ2-7; weak D call: TRBD1 (6 bases). V gave up 3 bases and J gave up 0 bases, with 15 bases separating them. The CDR3 is made up of 16 amino acids. Germline V gives CDR1 MGHRA, CDR2 YSYEKL. The CDR3 sequence is CASSHDDRPSSYEQYF. DNA of the CDR3: TGCGCCAGCAGCCACGACGACAGGCCTAGCTCCTACGAGCAGTACTTC.

This chain uses TRBV10-3 with TRBJ1-2; no clear D gene. CDR3 size: 14 residues. Germline V CDR1 and CDR2: ENHRY, SYGVKD. Trimming left V 2 bases short and J 3 bases short, with 10 bases between. For the CDR3, the DNA is TGTGCCATCAGTGAGGGCGGCCCCTACTATGGCTACACCTTC. The encoded protein is CAISEGGPYYGYTF.

CDR3 loop: CASSYSHRGLWETEAFF. The CDR3 DNA is TGTGCCAGCAGTTACTCTCACAGGGGGCTTTGGGAGACTGAAGCTTTCTTT. The V call is TRBV6-2 or TRBV6-3, the J call TRBJ1-1; 9 nucleotides line up with TRBD1. CDR3 length: 17 residues. The germline gives CDR1 MNHEY, CDR2 SVGEGT. With V trimmed by 0 bases and J by 5 bases, 10 bases remained unmatched.

The rearrangement joins TRBV6-6 to TRBJ2-3; 16 nucleotides align to TRBD2. Looked up from germline, CDR1 is MNHNY and CDR2 is SVGAGI (reference sequence). V lost 6 bases and J lost 5; bases outside the gene matches: 5. The CDR3 is 16 residues long. The CDR3 DNA follows: TGTGCCAGCAGCATGGGACTAGCGGGGGGGAGAGATACGCAGTATTTT. Translated: CASSMGLAGGRDTQYF.

CDR3 sequence (DNA): TGTGCCAGCAGCAGGGACAGGGGGCGACTGGATGAGCAGTTCTTC. Amino acids: CASSRDRGRLDEQFF. The rearrangement links TRBV7-2 to TRBJ2-1; 12 nucleotides line up with TRBD1. The V gene end was trimmed by 5 bases and the J gene end by 8 bases; junction bases not matched to a gene: 7. CDR1 and CDR2 (germline): SGHTA, FQGNSA. There are 15 residues in the CDR3.

V is TRBV4-1 and J is TRBJ1-5; D might be TRBD1 (5 bases). V lost 4 bases, J lost 1 base, and 14 bases lay in between. The CDR3 is made up of 16 amino acids. From germline, CDR1 is MGHRA and CDR2 YSYEKL. CDR3 nucleotide sequence: TGCGCCAGCAGCCCCCGAGCGACAGTAAGCAATCAGCCCCAGCATTTT. It yields the protein CASSPRATVSNQPQHF.

The chain joins TRBV3-1 (or the pseudogene TRBV3-2) to TRBJ1-1, with D possibly matching TRBD1 (6 bases). V was clipped by 4 bases and J by 2 bases, with 11 bases between them. Germline-derived CDR1 and CDR2 are LGHDT and YNNKEL (reference sequence). The CDR3 is made up of 14 amino acids. This CDR3 reads CASSPDSRNTEAFF. CDR3 in DNA: TGTGCCAGCAGCCCGGACAGCCGAAACACTGAAGCTTTCTTT.

The CDR3 DNA sequence: TGTGCCAGCAGCTTAGGTGTGGGGGTTGGGGACACCCATGAGCAGTACTTC. It codes for CASSLGVGVGDTHEQYF. The chain links TRBV7-9 to TRBJ2-7, with D possibly matching TRBD1 (6 bases). The CDR3 has 17 residues. Looked up from germline, CDR1 is SEHNR and CDR2 is FQNEAQ (reference sequence). The V end lost 1 base, the J end lost 7 bases, and 23 bases lay between the germline ends.

This clone was seen just once. This chain links TRBV6-6 with TRBJ1-2; D unclear. V lost 8 bases, J lost 3 bases, and 13 bases lay in between. Germline assignment: CDR1 MNHNY and CDR2 SVGAGI (reference sequence). The CDR3 covers 13 residues. The CDR3: CASLRGVDYGYTF. The DNA of the CDR3 is TGTGCCAGCCTCCGGGGAGTGGACTATGGCTACACCTTC.

This sequence joins TRBV19 and TRBJ1-2; D unclear. Germline CDR1 LNHDA, CDR2 SQIVND (reference sequence). Trimming shortened V by 8 bases and J by 1 base, and 11 bases separated the two germline ends. CDR3 length: 13 amino acids. The CDR3 sequence: CASSAHNNYGYTF. The DNA for the CDR3 is TGTGCCAGTTCAGCGCACAATAACTATGGCTACACCTTC.

The J gene is TRBJ1-1, the V gene TRBV10-3; D is ambiguous. Trimming took off 3 bases at V and 11 bases at J, with 13 bases between the two ends. The germline V gene has CDR1 ENHRY and CDR2 SYGVKD. The CDR3 consists of 12 residues. Here the CDR3 DNA reads TGTGCCATCAGTGATAACCCTCTAGGCGCTTTCTTT. As protein: CAISDNPLGAFF.

The chain's CDR3 is CASGQDWTQETQYF. The DNA of the CDR3 is TGTGCCAGCGGTCAGGACTGGACCCAAGAGACCCAGTACTTC. The chain combines TRBV6-5 with TRBJ2-5, with D maybe TRBD2 (5 bases). The CDR3 totals 14 residues. Looked up from germline, CDR1 is MNHEY and CDR2 is SVGAGI. V was trimmed by 8 bases and J by 1 base, leaving 14 bases between them.

This chain joins TRBV6-1 and TRBJ2-7; 12 bases agree with TRBD1. The CDR3 runs 16 residues. With V trimmed by 1 base and J by 7 bases, 8 bases remained unmatched. Germline V gene lookup returns CDR1 MNHNS and CDR2 SASEGT. The CDR3 sequence is CASSEEPGQGAREQYF. CDR3 DNA sequence: TGTGCCAGCAGTGAAGAACCGGGACAGGGGGCCAGAGAGCAGTACTTC.